This T cell receptor beta chain was captured in a study of shared clonotypes between healthy human individuals. Study as a whole: Participating donors consisted of a couple of women and a few men aged 18 to 49. Study-level points and caveats: A limitation of the genetic and exposure-history diversity represented arose from few donors.

As for this clone: No antigen is known for it.

Across several immunoSEQ plates, the genomic DNA of each subset was split evenly. Sequencing used immunoSEQ multiplex PCR; TCRdb keeps in-frame clones, though not all of them. The repertoire holds approximately 500,000 clones, with about 78% as singletons. The donors were all Caucasian adults (living in Nashville, Tennessee). The CDR3 contains 14 residues. CDR1 and CDR2 from the germline V gene are MNHEY and SVGAGI. V lost 0 bases, J lost 7 bases, and 12 bases lay in between. The TCR was taken from a woman in her thirties or forties in good health. Some clones in this sample may be carry-over from other donors' samples. Material: PBMCs. The chain links TRBV6-5 to TRBJ2-5, with D perhaps given as TRBD1 or TRBD2 (5 bases each). Here the CDR3 DNA reads TGTGCCAGCAGTTACTCGTTCCGGGACGGGACCCAGTACTTC. Translating gives CASSYSFRDGTQYF.